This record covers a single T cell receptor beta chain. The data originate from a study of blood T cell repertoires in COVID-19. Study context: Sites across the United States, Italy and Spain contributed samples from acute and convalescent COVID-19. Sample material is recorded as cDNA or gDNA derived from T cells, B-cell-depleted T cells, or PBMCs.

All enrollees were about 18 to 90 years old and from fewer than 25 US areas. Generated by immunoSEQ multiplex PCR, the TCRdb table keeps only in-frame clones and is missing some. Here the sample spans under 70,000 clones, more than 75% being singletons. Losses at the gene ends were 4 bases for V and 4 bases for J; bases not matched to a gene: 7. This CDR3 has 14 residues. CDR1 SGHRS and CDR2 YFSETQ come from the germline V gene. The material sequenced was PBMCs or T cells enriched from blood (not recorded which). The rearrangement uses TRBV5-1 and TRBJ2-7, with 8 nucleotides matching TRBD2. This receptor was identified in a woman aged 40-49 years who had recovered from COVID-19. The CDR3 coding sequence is TGCGCCAGCAGCCAATTAGCGGGGACTTACGAGCAGTACTTC. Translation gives CASSQLAGTYEQYF.